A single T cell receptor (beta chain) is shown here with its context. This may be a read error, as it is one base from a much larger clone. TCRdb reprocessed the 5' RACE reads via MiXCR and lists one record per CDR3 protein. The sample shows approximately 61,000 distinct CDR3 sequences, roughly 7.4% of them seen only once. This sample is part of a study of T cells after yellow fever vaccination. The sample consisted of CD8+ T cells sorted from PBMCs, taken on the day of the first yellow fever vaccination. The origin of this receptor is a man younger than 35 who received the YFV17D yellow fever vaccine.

The CDR3 sequence: CASSFEPPGAGQPQHF. CDR3 bases: TGTGCCAGCAGCTTCGAACCCCCAGGGGCAGGACAGCCCCAGCATTTT. This chain uses TRBV6-1 with TRBJ1-5; possibly TRBD1 for D (6 bases). Trimming shortened V by 6 bases and J by 7 bases, and 22 bases separated the two germline ends. The CDR3 is made up of 16 amino acids. Per germline, CDR1 MNHNS and CDR2 SASEGT.